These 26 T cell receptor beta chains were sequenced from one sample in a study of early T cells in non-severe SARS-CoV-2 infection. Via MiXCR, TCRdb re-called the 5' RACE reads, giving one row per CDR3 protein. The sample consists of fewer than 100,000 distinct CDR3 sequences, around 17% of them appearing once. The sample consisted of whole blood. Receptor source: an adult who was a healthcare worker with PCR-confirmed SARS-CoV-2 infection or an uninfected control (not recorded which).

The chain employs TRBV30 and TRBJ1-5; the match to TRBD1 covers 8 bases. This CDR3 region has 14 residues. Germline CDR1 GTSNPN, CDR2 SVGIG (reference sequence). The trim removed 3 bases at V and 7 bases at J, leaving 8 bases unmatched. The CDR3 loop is CAWRDQGAWQPQHF. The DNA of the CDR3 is TGTGCCTGGAGAGACCAGGGGGCATGGCAGCCCCAGCATTTT. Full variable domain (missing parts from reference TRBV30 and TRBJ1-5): SQTIHQWPATLVQPVGSPLSLECTVEGTSNPNLYWYRQAAGRGLQLLFYSVGIGQISSEVPQNLSASRPQDRQFILSSKKLLLSDSGFYLCAWRDQGAWQPQHFGDGTRLSIL.

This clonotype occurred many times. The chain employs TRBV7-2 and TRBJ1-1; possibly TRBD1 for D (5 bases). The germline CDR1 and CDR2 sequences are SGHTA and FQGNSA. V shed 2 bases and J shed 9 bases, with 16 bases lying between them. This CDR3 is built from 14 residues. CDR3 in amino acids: CASSLSAGRVKAFF. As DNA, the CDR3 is TGTGCCAGCAGCTTAAGTGCCGGCAGGGTGAAAGCTTTCTTT.

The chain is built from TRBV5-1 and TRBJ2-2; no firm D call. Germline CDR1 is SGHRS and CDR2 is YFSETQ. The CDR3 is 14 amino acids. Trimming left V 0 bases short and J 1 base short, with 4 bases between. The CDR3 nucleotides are TGCGCCAGCAGCTTGGGACAGAACACCGGGGAGCTGTTTTTT. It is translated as CASSLGQNTGELFF.

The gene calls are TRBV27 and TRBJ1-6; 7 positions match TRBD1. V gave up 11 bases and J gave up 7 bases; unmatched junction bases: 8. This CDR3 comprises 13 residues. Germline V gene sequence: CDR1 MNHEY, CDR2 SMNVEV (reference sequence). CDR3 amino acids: CASSDRENSPLHF. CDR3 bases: TGTGCCTCTTCAGACAGGGAAAATTCACCCCTCCACTTT.

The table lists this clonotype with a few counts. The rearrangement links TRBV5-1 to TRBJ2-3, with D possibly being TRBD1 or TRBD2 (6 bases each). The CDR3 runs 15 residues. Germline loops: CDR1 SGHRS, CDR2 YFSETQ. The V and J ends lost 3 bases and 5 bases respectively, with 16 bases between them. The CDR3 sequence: CASSWWGAEGDTQYF. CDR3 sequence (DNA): TGCGCCAGCAGCTGGTGGGGGGCCGAGGGAGATACGCAGTATTTT.

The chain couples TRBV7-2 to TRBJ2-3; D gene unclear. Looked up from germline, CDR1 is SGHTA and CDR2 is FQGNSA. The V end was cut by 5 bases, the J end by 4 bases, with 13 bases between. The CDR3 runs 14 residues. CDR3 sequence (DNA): TGTGCCAGCAGCCCGAGCCCGATCTCAGATACGCAGTATTTT. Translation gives CASSPSPISDTQYF.

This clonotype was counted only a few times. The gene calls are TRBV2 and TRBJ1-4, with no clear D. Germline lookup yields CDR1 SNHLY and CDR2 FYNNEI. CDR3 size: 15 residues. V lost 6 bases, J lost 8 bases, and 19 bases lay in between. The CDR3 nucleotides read TGTGCCAGCAGGGCAACCGGGCCTCCGAACGAAAAACTGTTTTTT. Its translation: CASRATGPPNEKLFF.

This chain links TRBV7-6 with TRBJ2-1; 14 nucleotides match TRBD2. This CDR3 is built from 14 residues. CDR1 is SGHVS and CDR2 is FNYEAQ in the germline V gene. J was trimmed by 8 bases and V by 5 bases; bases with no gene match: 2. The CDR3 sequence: CASSRLAGGYEQFF. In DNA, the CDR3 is TGTGCCAGCAGCCGACTAGCGGGAGGGTATGAGCAGTTCTTC.

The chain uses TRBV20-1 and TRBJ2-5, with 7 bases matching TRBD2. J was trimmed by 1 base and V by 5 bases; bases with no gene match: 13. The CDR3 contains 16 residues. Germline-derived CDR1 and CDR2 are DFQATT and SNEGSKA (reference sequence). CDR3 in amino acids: CSAQAWEGEGQETQYF. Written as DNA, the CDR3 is TGCAGTGCTCAGGCTTGGGAGGGAGAGGGCCAAGAGACCCAGTACTTC.

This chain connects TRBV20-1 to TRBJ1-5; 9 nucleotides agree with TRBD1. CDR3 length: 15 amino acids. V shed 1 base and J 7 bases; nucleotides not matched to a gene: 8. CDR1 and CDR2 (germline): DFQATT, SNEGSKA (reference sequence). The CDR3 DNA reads TGCAGTGCTAGAGGGAGGGGACAGGGTCACCAGCCCCAGCATTTT. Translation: CSARGRGQGHQPQHF.

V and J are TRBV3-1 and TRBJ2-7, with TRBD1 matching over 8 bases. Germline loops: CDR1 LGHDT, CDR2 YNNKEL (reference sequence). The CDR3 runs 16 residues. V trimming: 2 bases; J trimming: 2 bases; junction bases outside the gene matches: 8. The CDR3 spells CASSQRGQGRTYEQYF. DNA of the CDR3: TGTGCCAGCAGCCAACGAGGACAGGGTAGGACCTACGAGCAGTACTTC.

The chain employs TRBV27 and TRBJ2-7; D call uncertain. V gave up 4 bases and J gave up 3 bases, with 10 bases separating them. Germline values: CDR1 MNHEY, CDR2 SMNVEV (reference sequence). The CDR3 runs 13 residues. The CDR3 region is CASSYRPFYEQYF. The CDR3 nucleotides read TGTGCCAGCAGTTACCGGCCGTTCTACGAGCAGTACTTC.

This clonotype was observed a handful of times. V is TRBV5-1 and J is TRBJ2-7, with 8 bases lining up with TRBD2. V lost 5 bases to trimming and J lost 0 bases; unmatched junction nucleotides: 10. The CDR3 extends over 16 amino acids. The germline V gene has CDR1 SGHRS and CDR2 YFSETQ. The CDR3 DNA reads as TGCGCCAGCAGTACCACGGGGGGGTCGAGCTCCTACGAGCAGTACTTC. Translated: CASSTTGGSSSYEQYF. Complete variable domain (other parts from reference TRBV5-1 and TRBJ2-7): KAGVTQTPRYLIKTRGQQVTLSCSPISGHRSVSWYQQTPGQGLQFLFEYFSETQRNKGNFPGRFSGRQFSNSRSEMNVSTLELGDSALYLCASSTTGGSSSYEQYFGPGTRLTVT.

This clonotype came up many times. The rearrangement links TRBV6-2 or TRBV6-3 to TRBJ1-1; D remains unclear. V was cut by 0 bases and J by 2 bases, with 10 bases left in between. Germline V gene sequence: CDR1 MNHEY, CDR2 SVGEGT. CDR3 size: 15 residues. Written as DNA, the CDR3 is TGTGCCAGCAGTTACTCCTCGGACTCTAACACTGAAGCTTTCTTT. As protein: CASSYSSDSNTEAFF.

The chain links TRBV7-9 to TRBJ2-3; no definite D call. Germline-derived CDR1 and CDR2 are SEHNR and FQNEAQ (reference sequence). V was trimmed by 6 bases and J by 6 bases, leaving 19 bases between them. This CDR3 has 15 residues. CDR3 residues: CASSLDGPFGDTQYF. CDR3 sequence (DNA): TGTGCCAGCAGTTTGGACGGTCCCTTCGGGGATACGCAGTATTTT.

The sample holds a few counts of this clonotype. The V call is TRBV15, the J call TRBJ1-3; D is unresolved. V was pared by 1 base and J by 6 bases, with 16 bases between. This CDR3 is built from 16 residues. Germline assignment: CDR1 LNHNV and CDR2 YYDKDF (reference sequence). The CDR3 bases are TGTGCCACCAGCAGAGCCGGGCGAGGGAGCGAAAACACCATATATTTT. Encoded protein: CATSRAGRGSENTIYF.

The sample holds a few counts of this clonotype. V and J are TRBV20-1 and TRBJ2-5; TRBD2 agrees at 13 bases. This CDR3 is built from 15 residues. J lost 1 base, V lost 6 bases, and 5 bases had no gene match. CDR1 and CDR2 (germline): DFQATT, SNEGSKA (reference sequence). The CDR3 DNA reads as TGCAGTGCCGGACTAGCGGGGGTCTTCCAAGAGACCCAGTACTTC. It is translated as CSAGLAGVFQETQYF.

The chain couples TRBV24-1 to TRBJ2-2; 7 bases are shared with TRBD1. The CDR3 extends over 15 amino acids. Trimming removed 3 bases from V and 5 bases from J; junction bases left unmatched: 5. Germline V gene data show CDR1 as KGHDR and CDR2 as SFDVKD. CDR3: CATSDPGTATGELFF. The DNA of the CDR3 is TGTGCCACCAGTGATCCTGGGACAGCTACCGGGGAGCTGTTTTTT.

The CDR3 loop reads CASRPTNQETQYF. The CDR3 DNA reads as TGTGCCAGCAGACCGACTAACCAAGAGACCCAGTACTTC. The V and J genes are TRBV12-3 or TRBV12-4 and TRBJ2-5, with D perhaps TRBD2 (5 bases). This CDR3 has 13 residues. Trimming removed 6 bases at V and 0 bases at J, with 8 bases between.

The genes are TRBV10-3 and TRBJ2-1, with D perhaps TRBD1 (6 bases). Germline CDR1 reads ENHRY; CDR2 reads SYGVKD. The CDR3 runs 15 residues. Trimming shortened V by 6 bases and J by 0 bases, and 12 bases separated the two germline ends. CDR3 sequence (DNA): TGTGCCATCAGAAGACAGGTGAGCTCCTACAATGAGCAGTTCTTC. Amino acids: CAIRRQVSSYNEQFF.

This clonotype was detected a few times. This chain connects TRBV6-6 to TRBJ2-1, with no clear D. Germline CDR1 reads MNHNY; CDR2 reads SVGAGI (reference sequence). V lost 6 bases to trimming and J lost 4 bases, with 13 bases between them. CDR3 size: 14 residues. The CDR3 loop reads CASRLETYYNEQFF. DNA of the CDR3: TGTGCCAGCAGGCTCGAGACATATTACAATGAGCAGTTCTTC.

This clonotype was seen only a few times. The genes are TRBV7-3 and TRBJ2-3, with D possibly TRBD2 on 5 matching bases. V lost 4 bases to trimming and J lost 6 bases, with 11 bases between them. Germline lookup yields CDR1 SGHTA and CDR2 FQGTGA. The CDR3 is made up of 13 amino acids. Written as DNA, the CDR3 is TGTGCCAGCAGCTCCCCGGGATTGGATACGCAGTATTTT. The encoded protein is CASSSPGLDTQYF. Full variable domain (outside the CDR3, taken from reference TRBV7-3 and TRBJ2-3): GAGVSQTPSNKVTEKGKYVELRCDPISGHTALYWYRQSLGQGPEFLIYFQGTGAADDSGLPNDRFFAVRPEGSVSTLKIQRTERGDSAVYLCASSSPGLDTQYFGPGTRLTVL.

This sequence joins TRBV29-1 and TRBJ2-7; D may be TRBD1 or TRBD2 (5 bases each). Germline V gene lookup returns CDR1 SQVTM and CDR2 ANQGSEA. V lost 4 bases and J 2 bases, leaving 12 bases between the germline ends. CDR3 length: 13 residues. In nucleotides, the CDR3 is TGCAGCGTTGTTTGGGGGAAGCCCTACGAGCAGTACTTC. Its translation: CSVVWGKPYEQYF.

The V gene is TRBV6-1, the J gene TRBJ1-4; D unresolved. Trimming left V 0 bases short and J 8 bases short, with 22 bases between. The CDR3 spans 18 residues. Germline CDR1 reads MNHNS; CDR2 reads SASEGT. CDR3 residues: CASSEAGAPTSTEEKLFF. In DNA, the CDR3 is TGTGCCAGCAGTGAAGCGGGTGCACCGACATCGACGGAGGAAAAACTGTTTTTT.

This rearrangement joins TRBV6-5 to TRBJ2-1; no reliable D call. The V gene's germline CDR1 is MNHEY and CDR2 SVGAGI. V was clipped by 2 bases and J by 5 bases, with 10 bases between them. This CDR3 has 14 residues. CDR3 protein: CASSYVGSNNEQFF. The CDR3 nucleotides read TGTGCCAGCAGTTACGTGGGCTCGAACAATGAGCAGTTCTTC.

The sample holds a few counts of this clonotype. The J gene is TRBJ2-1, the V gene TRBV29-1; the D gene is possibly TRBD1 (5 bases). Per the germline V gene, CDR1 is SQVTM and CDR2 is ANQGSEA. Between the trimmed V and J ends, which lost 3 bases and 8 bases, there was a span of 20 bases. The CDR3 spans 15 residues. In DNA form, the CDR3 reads TGCAGCGTTGACGCAGGGATCCGTGACCTCCATGAGCAGTTCTTC. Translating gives CSVDAGIRDLHEQFF.